Listed below are T cell receptor beta chains from one sample, sequenced in a study of beta chain features in type 1 diabetes. Sequenced by immunoSEQ multiplex PCR; TCRdb stores in-frame clones only, minus some. The table has fewer than 500,000 clones, more than 11% seen once. Sequenced input: naive CD4+ T cells from blood. These receptors were obtained from a man aged 25-40 years in good health. Each CDR3 is given with its conserved first and last residue. The D gene is left open where the match is weak. Where a row states a size, it is once, few, many or the class of an expanded clone; other rows omit it.

j_call d_call v_call clone_size cdr3_nt cdr3_aa
TRBJ1-2 - TRBV28 few TGTGCCAGCAGTTCAGGAGCCCTTCACTATGGCTACACCTTC CASSSGALHYGYTF
TRBJ1-2 - TRBV7-2 - TGTGCCAGCAGCTTAGCGCACACGGGTATGACCATCGGGCGCTATGGCTACACCTTC CASSLAHTGMTIGRYGYTF
TRBJ2-5 - TRBV5-1 - TGCGCCAGCAAGCTCCCAGATGTGCAAGAGACCCAGTACTTC CASKLPDVQETQYF
TRBJ1-2 - TRBV5-1 few TGCGCCAGCAGCTTTTGTGGCTACACCTTC CASSFCGYTF
TRBJ1-3 TRBD1 TRBV4-3 few TGCGCCAGCAGCCTTCAGGGGGCTGGAAACACCATATATTTT CASSLQGAGNTIYF
TRBJ2-3 - TRBV10-3 - TGTGCCATCAGTGGGGCCGTGGGGCCATCGCAGTATTTT CAISGAVGPSQYF
TRBJ2-5 - TRBV7-3 - TGTGCCAGCAGCTCGCCGGACCTTGGGGAGACCCAGTACTTC CASSSPDLGETQYF
TRBJ1-5 - TRBV15 - TGTGCCACCAGCAGAGATACCCAGCCCCAGCATTTT CATSRDTQPQHF
TRBJ2-1 TRBD2 TRBV25-1 few TGTGCCAGCAGTCCGGGGACTAGCGGGATTACTGAGCAGTTCTTC CASSPGTSGITEQFF
TRBJ1-6 - TRBV7-9 - TGTGCCAGCAGCTTAGACTCACCCCTCCACTTT CASSLDSPLHF
TRBJ2-3 TRBD1 TRBV29-1 - TGCAGCGTTTATGACAGGGGCCCCGGCACAGATACGCAGTATTTT CSVYDRGPGTDTQYF
TRBJ2-2 - TRBV7-8 - TGTGCCAGCAGCTTAGAACGGGCAGGGCATATTGGCACCGGGGAGCTGTTTTTT CASSLERAGHIGTGELFF
TRBJ2-5 - TRBV29-1 many TGCAGCGCCCGGGGCGGCAACCAAGAGACCCAGTACTTC CSARGGNQETQYF
TRBJ2-1 - TRBV29-1 - TGCAGCGTTGGGGGATTTTGGCGGGGCGAAAACCGACTACCCTACAATGAGCAGTTCTTC CSVGGFWRGENRLPYNEQFF
TRBJ2-5 - TRBV21-1 - TGTGCCAGCAGCCCCCGGGACAGACAGCAAGAGACCCAGTACTTC CASSPRDRQQETQYF
TRBJ2-3 - TRBV7-2 - TGTGCCAGCAGCTTAGCGACGTCGGCTAGCACAGATACGCAGTATTTT CASSLATSASTDTQYF
TRBJ2-1 - TRBV5-4 - TGTGCCAGCAGCTTGGTAGGAAGCTCCTACAATGAGCAGTTCTTC CASSLVGSSYNEQFF
TRBJ2-1 - TRBV5-1 few TGCGCCAGCAGCTTGATTGCAGGGGGGAGGAATGAGCAGTTCTTC CASSLIAGGRNEQFF
TRBJ2-1 - TRBV15 - TGTGCCACCAGCAGAGGCCAGTCGGTTTTTTTAGGGCAGTTCTTC CATSRGQSVFLGQFF
TRBJ1-5 TRBD1 TRBV6-6 once TGTGCCAGCAGTTACACCACAGGGGGCTATAGTCAGCCCCAGCATTTT CASSYTTGGYSQPQHF
TRBJ1-1 - TRBV5-4 few TGTGCCAGCACCCCGGGAGTAGGGACGAACACTGAAGCTTTCTTT CASTPGVGTNTEAFF
TRBJ1-1 TRBD1 TRBV4-3 few TGCGCCAGCAGCCAAGACAGGGGGCGAGCTGAAGCTTTCTTT CASSQDRGRAEAFF
TRBJ2-7 TRBD1 TRBV18 - TGTGCCAGCTCACCAGGACAGGGGCGCACCTACGAGCAGTACTTC CASSPGQGRTYEQYF
TRBJ1-1 - TRBV4-1 few TGCGCCAGCAGCCAAGATGACGAACTCAGGGCCACTGAAGCTTTCTTT CASSQDDELRATEAFF
TRBJ2-3 TRBD2 TRBV27 - TGTGCCAGCAGACTTGGGAGGGCCTGGTTGACAGATACGCAGTATTTT CASRLGRAWLTDTQYF
TRBJ2-1 - TRBV4-3 many TGCGCCAGCAGCCCCCGCAGCTTTGGCAATGAGCAGTTCTTC CASSPRSFGNEQFF
TRBJ2-7 - TRBV18 few TGTGCCAGCTCACCCCGACACCTCTCCTACGAGCAGTACTTC CASSPRHLSYEQYF
TRBJ2-1 - TRBV7-9 few TGTGCCAGCAGCCCAGGGGGACTAGTGGATGAGCAGTTCTTC CASSPGGLVDEQFF
TRBJ1-1 - TRBV5-4 few TGTGCCAGCAGTGGCTCAGGGTGGGCGGACACTGAAGCTTTCTTT CASSGSGWADTEAFF
TRBJ2-7 TRBD1 TRBV2 few TGTGCCAGCAGGGAGGACAGGAGCTCCTACGAGCAGTACTTC CASREDRSSYEQYF
TRBJ1-1 TRBD1 TRBV29-1 - TGCAGCGTCCGCGGGACGGGACAGGAGAGCATGAACACTGAAGCTTTCTTT CSVRGTGQESMNTEAFF
TRBJ1-1 TRBD1 TRBV9 few TGTGCCAGCAGCGTATCAACTGGCCGACAGGGGCTGAACACTGAAGCTTTCTTT CASSVSTGRQGLNTEAFF
TRBJ1-1 TRBD1 TRBV5-4 - TGTGCCAGCAGCCCGGGGGACAGGGGAATCACGATGTACACTGAAGCTTTCTTT CASSPGDRGITMYTEAFF
TRBJ2-7 TRBD1 TRBV7-8 few TGTGCCAGTGGAACGGGACAGGGTGTGTGGGAGCAGTACTTC CASGTGQGVWEQYF
TRBJ1-1 - TRBV7-2 few TGTGCCAGCAGCCGGAAGGTGAACACTGAAGCTTTCTTT CASSRKVNTEAFF
TRBJ1-6 TRBD1 TRBV4-1 - TGCGCCAGCAGCCAAGGTACGACAGGGAGCTCCTATAATTCACCCCTCCACTTT CASSQGTTGSSYNSPLHF
TRBJ2-3 TRBD2 TRBV7-2 few TGTGCCAGCAGTCTAGCGGGAGGGCCGATCCCAGATACGCAGTATTTT CASSLAGGPIPDTQYF
TRBJ1-2 TRBD1 TRBV5-8 - TGTGCCAGCAGCCCGACAACAGGGGTCGGCGGCTACACCTTC CASSPTTGVGGYTF
TRBJ1-4 - TRBV6-5 few TGTGCCAGCAGGCCTGGGAGGTCAACTAATGAAAAACTGTTTTTT CASRPGRSTNEKLFF
TRBJ2-1 - TRBV6-4 once TGTGCCATGATAAACAATGAGCAGTTCTTC CAMINNEQFF
TRBJ2-7 - TRBV15 - TGTGCCACCAGCAGAGATCGGGTTTTGAACGAGCAGTACTTC CATSRDRVLNEQYF
TRBJ2-7 - TRBV2 - TGTGCCAGCAGATCCCAGAAGGAGAGTTACCACGAGCAGTACTTC CASRSQKESYHEQYF
TRBJ1-2 TRBD1 TRBV5-4 - TGTGCCAGCAGCGCGACAGGGAGATGGGACTATGGCTACACCTTC CASSATGRWDYGYTF
TRBJ2-1 - TRBV9 few TGTGCCAGCAGCGTAGCGGATGAGCAGTTCTTC CASSVADEQFF
TRBJ1-2 TRBD1 TRBV20-1 few TGCAGTGCTGATTCAGGGGGTGGCTACACCTTC CSADSGGGYTF
TRBJ1-6 - TRBV7-2 - TGTGCCAGCAGCTTAGGGAGGGAACGCTCACCCCTCCACTTT CASSLGRERSPLHF
TRBJ2-1 TRBD2 TRBV9 few TGTGCCAGCGGAAGGACTAGCGGGGGGTACAATGAGCAGTTCTTC CASGRTSGGYNEQFF
TRBJ2-5 - TRBV9 - TGTGCCAGCAGCGTGGCAGGGACAGAGACCCAGTACTTC CASSVAGTETQYF
TRBJ2-1 - TRBV9 few TGTGCCAGCAGCGTAGTAGGGACCGACAATGAGCAGTTCTTC CASSVVGTDNEQFF